This TCR beta chain was identified in a study of blood T cell repertoires in COVID-19. This clone appeared once. Data came from immunoSEQ multiplex PCR; TCRdb stores just in-frame clones and leaves some out. The sample lists 200,000 to 300,000 clones, 70% to 90% occurring once. In assigning cohorts, the study relied on participant-reported clinical history. Germline V lookup: CDR1 SQVTM, CDR2 ANQGSEA. CDR3 size: 12 residues. The V and J ends lost 6 bases and 4 bases respectively, with 12 bases between them. The chain combines TRBV29-1 with TRBJ1-2; TRBD1 might be the D (6 bases). The sequenced sample consisted of PBMCs or T cells enriched from blood (not recorded which). The TCR comes from a middle-aged woman with acute COVID-19. CDR3 bases: TGCAGCGTCGGTGGGGGCAGCTATGGCTACACCTTC. It codes for CSVGGGSYGYTF.